These T cell receptor beta chains were read from a single sample in a study of shared clonotypes between healthy human individuals. TCRdb's copy holds only in-frame clones and misses some; the assay was immunoSEQ multiplex PCR. The sample includes approximately 710,000 clones, 90% of them seen just once. The sample consisted of memory CD8+ T cells from PBMCs. The receptors originated from a man between 18 and 35 years old in good health. Some clones in this sample may be carry-over from other donors' samples. CDR3s include the opening cysteine and the closing phenylalanine or tryptophan. Clone size is given for some rows only: seen once, a few or many times, or a class if the clone is expanded.

clone size	V gene	J gene	CDR3 protein
NA	TRBV6-5	TRBJ1-1	CASSWAGGTEAFF
NA	TRBV4-1	TRBJ2-2	CASSQYSSGELFF
NA	TRBV7-8	TRBJ1-1	CASSLAWGNTEAFF
NA	TRBV7-9	TRBJ2-7	CASSSEASGLSREQYF
NA	TRBV5-6	TRBJ1-2	CASSWGQGKGGYTF
NA	TRBV5-1	TRBJ2-7	CASSFGRDTYEQYF
once	TRBV28	TRBJ1-5	CASSWIGVGVGQPQHF
NA	TRBV9	TRBJ2-2	CASSPQGGLAETNTGELFF
NA	TRBV4-3	TRBJ2-5	CASSQTHWGGQETQYF
NA	TRBV9	TRBJ1-2	CASRGVDGYTF
NA	TRBV10-3	TRBJ2-7	CAISDFWREGSYEQYF
NA	TRBV28	TRBJ2-6	CASSFVQVSGANVLTF
NA	TRBV27	TRBJ2-1	CASSLGYYNEQFF
NA	TRBV6-1	TRBJ1-5	CASSRDRGRLQPQHF
NA	TRBV6-5	TRBJ2-3	CASSPQGWRDTQYF
NA	TRBV5-1	TRBJ2-5	CASRETGKFQYF
NA	TRBV9	TRBJ2-1	CASSAFDNEQFF
NA	TRBV19	TRBJ1-2	CASSQLGQGNGYTF
NA	TRBV5-6	TRBJ2-7	CASSLRFLSALEQYF
once	TRBV7-6	TRBJ2-5	CASSFTGDGETQYF
NA	TRBV28	TRBJ2-7	CASTPLGGQDEQYF
NA	TRBV11-2	TRBJ2-7	CASSWVKNYEQYF
NA	TRBV28	TRBJ1-3	CASSSNREAGNTIYF
NA	TRBV11-2	TRBJ2-1	CASSLGRTSGYNEQFF
NA	TRBV5-1	TRBJ2-6	CASSLAGDGTGANVLTF
NA	TRBV5-4	TRBJ2-4	CASSLSTGPKNIQYF
NA	TRBV11-2	TRBJ2-3	CASSWGQGTDTQYF
NA	TRBV9	TRBJ2-7	CASSVGTDPLYEQYF
NA	TRBV29-1	TRBJ2-1	CSVGLELAGYSSYNEQFF
NA	TRBV6-5	TRBJ2-6	CASSYSGANVLTF
NA	TRBV6-1	TRBJ1-1	CASSPDLRGDTEAFF
NA	TRBV5-1	TRBJ2-7	CASSWLGTRNEQYF
NA	TRBV11-1	TRBJ2-6	CASSLGISGANVLTF
NA	TRBV30	TRBJ2-3	CAWTHAVSTDTQYF
NA	TRBV28	TRBJ1-4	CASSNRYPSPNEKLFF
once	TRBV25-1	TRBJ2-2	CASSGRGPATGELFF
NA	TRBV21-1	TRBJ2-7	CASSKGQGQGNLYEQYF
NA	TRBV5-6	TRBJ2-1	CASSMGDGREDLF
NA	TRBV29-1	TRBJ2-7	CSVGSHLSYEQYF
NA	TRBV27	TRBJ2-7	CASGGRYYEQYF
NA	TRBV2	TRBJ1-2	CASSDVNALYGYTF
NA	TRBV7-9	TRBJ2-1	CASSPQLAGVNNEQFF
few	TRBV13	TRBJ2-7	CASSPRFESGSLGYEQYF
once	TRBV27	TRBJ2-2	CASSLSGLAGAIRPGTGELFF
NA	TRBV9	TRBJ2-7	CASSVAASGSYEQYF
NA	TRBV28	TRBJ1-5	CASSFSIAGSNQPQHF
NA	TRBV4-2	TRBJ2-3	CASSQVPSGITDTQYF
NA	TRBV28	TRBJ1-2	CASSRPRTLYGYTF
NA	TRBV30	TRBJ2-7	CAWRGGSHHLYEQYF
NA	TRBV7-2	TRBJ2-5	CASSLVRVLAETQYF
NA	TRBV9	TRBJ2-3	CASSVTGTRNTDTQYF
NA	TRBV9	TRBJ2-2	CASSHTSTPGELFF
NA	TRBV2	TRBJ2-1	CASIGGPTFNEQFF
NA	TRBV4-1	TRBJ2-1	CASSQAVLLAGVGEQFF
once	TRBV6-5	TRBJ2-7	CASSYGTAEQYF
NA	TRBV19	TRBJ2-7	CASGWPGEQYF
few	TRBV7-8	TRBJ2-1	CASSPSGEWENEQFF
NA	TRBV15	TRBJ1-2	CATSRDAGGGGYTF
NA	TRBV4-1	TRBJ2-1	CASSQVVAGVGNEQFF
NA	TRBV6-5	TRBJ2-1	CASRLAGGPYNEQFF